Shown below are 20 T cell receptor beta chains from a single sample sequenced in a study of blood T cell repertoires in COVID-19. The assay was immunoSEQ multiplex PCR, and TCRdb's table has in-frame clones only and misses some. Here the sample spans about 89,000 clones, 65% to 85% being singletons. Sample: peripheral blood. The receptors come from an older man with COVID-19, enrolled during active disease.

This rearrangement joins TRBV4-3 to TRBJ2-1; tentative D call: TRBD2 (6 bases). This CDR3 contains 16 residues. V was clipped by 2 bases and J by 0 bases, with 11 bases between them. The germline CDR1 and CDR2 sequences are LGHNA and YSLEER. CDR3 sequence (DNA): TGCGCCAGCAGCCAACTTCGGGGGAGCTCCTACAATGAGCAGTTCTTC. Translating it yields CASSQLRGSSYNEQFF.

The J gene is TRBJ1-1, the V gene TRBV13; 10 bases fit TRBD1. V trimming: 3 bases; J trimming: 4 bases; junction bases outside the gene matches: 17. The germline V gene encodes CDR1 PRHDT and CDR2 FYEKMQ (reference sequence). This CDR3 comprises 19 residues. Here the CDR3 DNA reads TGTGCCAGCAGCTTGAGGTGGGGACAGGGGAAAGAAGTGAGCACTGAAGCTTTCTTT. This encodes CASSLRWGQGKEVSTEAFF.

The chain uses TRBV4-2 and TRBJ1-3, with D maybe TRBD1 (5 bases). V shed 0 bases and J shed 2 bases, with 14 bases lying between them. CDR3 length: 17 amino acids. The V gene's germline CDR1 is LGHNA and CDR2 YNFKEQ. This CDR3 reads CASSQDKQAQTGNTIYF. CDR3 DNA sequence: TGTGCCAGCAGCCAAGATAAACAGGCTCAAACTGGAAACACCATATATTTT.

The chain couples TRBV5-1 to TRBJ2-1; TRBD2 aligns across 11 bases. After removal of 0 bases from V and 6 bases from J, the junction contained 8 bases not matched to a gene. The germline gives CDR1 SGHRS, CDR2 YFSETQ. CDR3 length equals 17 residues. The CDR3 reads CASSLDMTSGIVNEQFF. DNA of the CDR3: TGCGCCAGCAGCTTGGACATGACTAGCGGGATCGTCAATGAGCAGTTCTTC.

This sequence joins TRBV9 and TRBJ2-5, with D possibly TRBD2 on 6 matching bases. CDR1 and CDR2 from the germline V gene are SGDLS and YYNGEE. The germline V and J ends were trimmed by 3 bases and 5 bases, with 17 bases remaining between them. CDR3 length: 15 amino acids. Here the CDR3 reads CASSAGSGEVETQYF. The CDR3 DNA follows: TGTGCCAGCAGCGCGGGTAGCGGAGAAGTGGAGACCCAGTACTTC.

The chain combines TRBV5-1 with TRBJ2-7; D may be TRBD1 (5 bases). V lost 4 bases, J lost 2 bases, and 13 bases lay in between. The germline CDR1 and CDR2 sequences are SGHRS and YFSETQ. This CDR3 contains 14 residues. The CDR3 DNA sequence: TGCGCCAGCAGCGAAAGCAGGGATACCTACGAGCAGTACTTC. Protein sequence: CASSESRDTYEQYF.

The table lists this clone with a few counts. The V call is TRBV5-5, the J call TRBJ1-6, with D maybe TRBD1 (5 bases). Germline CDR1 reads SGHKS; CDR2 reads YYEKEE (reference sequence). V dropped 4 bases and J dropped 6 bases, with 14 bases sitting between them. The CDR3 contains 15 residues. This CDR3 reads CASSPRENLNSPLHF. CDR3 in DNA: TGTGCCAGCAGCCCCAGGGAAAACCTTAATTCACCCCTCCACTTT.

The rearrangement links TRBV6-5 to TRBJ1-2; 10 bases map to TRBD1. The CDR3 spans 14 residues. The V segment lost 11 bases and the J segment 6 bases; nucleotides outside the gene matches: 12. In germline, CDR1 is MNHEY, CDR2 SVGAGI. CDR3 coding DNA: TGTGCCGGGAGCCGGGACAGGGGCATGGATGGCTACACCTTC. Translating it yields CAGSRDRGMDGYTF.

V is TRBV30 and J is TRBJ1-5; a possible D gene is TRBD1 (6 bases). Germline V gene lookup returns CDR1 GTSNPN and CDR2 SVGIG (reference sequence). This CDR3 is built from 15 residues. The V end lost 1 base, the J end lost 0 bases, and 10 bases lay between the germline ends. DNA for the CDR3: TGTGCCTGGAGTGAAGGACAGTATAGCAATCAGCCCCAGCATTTT. It codes for CAWSEGQYSNQPQHF.

V and J are TRBV10-2 and TRBJ1-2, with TRBD1 identical over 9 bases. CDR3 length: 13 amino acids. CDR1 and CDR2 from the germline V gene are WSHSY and SAAADI. With V trimmed by 6 bases and J by 6 bases, 5 bases remained unmatched. CDR3 loop: CASSPDRGHGYTF. The DNA for the CDR3 is TGCGCCAGCAGCCCGGACAGGGGCCATGGCTACACCTTC.

V usage is TRBV28 and J usage is TRBJ1-5; D remains unclear. The CDR3 is 16 residues long. Germline V gene sequence: CDR1 MDHEN, CDR2 SYDVKM. V shed 3 bases and J shed 2 bases, with 14 bases lying between them. The CDR3 DNA sequence: TGTGCCAGCAGTTTCTCCCAACGGGGTGGCAATCAGCCCCAGCATTTT. Translated: CASSFSQRGGNQPQHF.

The chain employs TRBV7-2 and TRBJ1-1; TRBD1 agrees at 7 bases. The CDR3 covers 15 residues. Germline-derived CDR1 and CDR2 are SGHTA and FQGNSA. V trimming: 5 bases; J trimming: 3 bases; junction bases outside the gene matches: 9. The CDR3, as DNA: TGTGCCAGCAGCCGGGCGGGCAGGGGGGACACTGAAGCTTTCTTT. Residues: CASSRAGRGDTEAFF.

This chain uses TRBV30 with TRBJ2-3; 9 nucleotides line up with TRBD1. The germline V gene has CDR1 GTSNPN and CDR2 SVGIG (reference sequence). V dropped 8 bases and J dropped 1; count of bases not matched to a gene: 4. The CDR3 has 13 residues. CDR3 loop: CARRDRGTDTQYF. CDR3 DNA sequence: TGTGCCCGTCGGGACAGGGGCACAGATACGCAGTATTTT.

As DNA, the CDR3 is TGTGCTAGTGGGGGACTAGCGGCCTACAATGAGCAGTTCTTC. This gives the protein CASGGLAAYNEQFF. V gene TRBV12-5 combines with J gene TRBJ2-1, with 11 nucleotides matching TRBD2. This CDR3 region has 14 residues. Trimming at V came to 6 bases and at J to 2 bases, leaving 0 bases not matched to a gene. Germline V gene lookup returns CDR1 LGHNT and CDR2 FRNRAP.

The CDR3 loop reads CASSLGLAETYEQYF. CDR3 nucleotide sequence: TGTGCCAGCAGCTTGGGACTAGCGGAAACCTACGAGCAGTACTTC. The gene calls are TRBV5-5 and TRBJ2-7, with 9 bases identical to TRBD2. CDR3 length: 15 amino acids. CDR1 and CDR2 (germline): SGHKS, YYEKEE (reference sequence). The V gene end was trimmed by 0 bases and the J gene end by 2 bases; junction bases not matched to a gene: 3.

V and J are TRBV5-1 and TRBJ1-2, with a weak D call TRBD1 (6 bases). Germline CDR1 and CDR2: SGHRS and YFSETQ. The CDR3 is made up of 14 amino acids. The germline V and J ends were trimmed by 0 bases and 9 bases, with 15 bases remaining between them. In nucleotides, the CDR3 is TGCGCCAGCAGCTTGGATGGGACAATTTGGAGCTACACCTTC. Amino acids: CASSLDGTIWSYTF. Supplemented by reference TRBV5-1 and TRBJ1-2, the full variable domain reads KAGVTQTPRYLIKTRGQQVTLSCSPISGHRSVSWYQQTPGQGLQFLFEYFSETQRNKGNFPGRFSGRQFSNSRSEMNVSTLELGDSALYLCASSLDGTIWSYTFGSGTRLTVV.

This clone was detected once. The chain couples TRBV11-3 to TRBJ2-7; 7 bases agree with TRBD1. The J segment lost 9 bases and the V segment lost 1 base, leaving 6 bases of the junction unmatched. The CDR3 contains 13 residues. Germline V gene data show CDR1 as SGHNT and CDR2 as YENEEA. This chain's CDR3 is CASSLGDRVGQYF. CDR3 DNA: TGTGCCAGCAGCTTAGGGGACAGAGTTGGGCAGTACTTC.

This chain joins TRBV28 and TRBJ2-3, with D possibly TRBD1 on 6 matching bases. The V gene lost 6 bases and the J gene lost 4 bases, with 17 bases spanning the gap. Germline CDR1 is MDHEN and CDR2 is SYDVKM. This CDR3 is built from 15 residues. The CDR3 loop reads CASSQTGVAPDTQYF. The CDR3 region has the DNA TGTGCCAGCAGCCAGACAGGCGTGGCTCCAGATACGCAGTATTTT.

This clone appeared a few times. The V call is TRBV2, the J call TRBJ1-5, with 7 bases identical to TRBD1. Germline V gene data show CDR1 as SNHLY and CDR2 as FYNNEI. The CDR3 has 13 residues. The ends lost 11 bases at V and 6 bases at J; junction bases unmatched: 10. This CDR3 reads CAGRQGVGQPQHF. The CDR3, as DNA: TGTGCCGGTAGACAGGGTGTCGGTCAGCCCCAGCATTTT.

This clone was picked up a small number of times. The chain recombines TRBV28 with TRBJ2-4; TRBD2 matches 12 bases. Germline-derived CDR1 and CDR2 are MDHEN and SYDVKM. V was pared by 5 bases and J by 5 bases, with 1 base of the junction left unmatched. The CDR3 extends over 14 amino acids. CDR3 nucleotide sequence: TGTGCCAGCAGTCCTAGCGGGGGGGAAAACATTCAGTACTTC. Translation gives CASSPSGGENIQYF.